The 8 T cell receptor beta chains given below trace back to one sample, sequenced in a study of blood T cell repertoires in COVID-19. The method was immunoSEQ multiplex PCR; TCRdb's version includes in-frame clones alone and lacks a portion of them. The sample shows a few hundred thousand clones, 80% to 90% of them seen only once. Sequencing was done on a sample of peripheral blood. These TCRs come from a man aged 35-49 years with acute or convalescent COVID-19.

This clone has a handful of counts. The chain carries TRBV4-2 and TRBJ2-7; 10 bases fit TRBD1. The CDR3 extends over 16 amino acids. After removal of 0 bases from V and 2 bases from J, the junction contained 4 bases not matched to a gene. Germline V gene data show CDR1 as LGHNA and CDR2 as YNFKEQ. The CDR3, as DNA: TGTGCCAGCAGCCAAGATCCGGGACAGGGGACCTACGAGCAGTACTTC. Translating it yields CASSQDPGQGTYEQYF.

The chain employs TRBV6-5 and TRBJ1-5; D unclear. Germline values: CDR1 MNHEY, CDR2 SVGAGI. This CDR3 region has 13 residues. V lost 6 bases, J lost 5 bases, and 11 bases lay in between. The CDR3 loop is CASSDQAYQPQHF. The CDR3 bases are TGTGCCAGCAGCGATCAGGCCTATCAGCCCCAGCATTTT.

The J gene is TRBJ1-2, the V gene TRBV14; D is uncertain. Germline CDR1 SGHDN, CDR2 FVKESK. The CDR3 is 13 amino acids. V was cut by 3 bases and J by 7 bases, with 12 bases left in between. In DNA, the CDR3 is TGTGCCAGCAGCCAGAGCACCCCCCGTGGCTACACCTTC. This sequence encodes CASSQSTPRGYTF.

This clone came up once. V is TRBV5-8 and J is TRBJ1-3; possible D gene TRBD1, 6 bases. Trimming removed 2 bases at V and 0 bases at J, with 15 bases between. CDR3 length equals 17 residues. Germline V gene lookup returns CDR1 SGHTS and CDR2 YDEGEE. The CDR3 protein is CASSLLRGGTSGNTIYF. CDR3 DNA sequence: TGTGCCAGCAGCTTATTAAGGGGGGGCACCTCTGGAAACACCATATATTTT. The whole variable domain, remainder taken from reference TRBV5-8 and TRBJ1-3, is EAGVTQSPTHLIKTRGQQATLRCSPISGHTSVYWYQQALGLGLQFLLWYDEGEERNRGNFPPRFSGRQFPNYSSELNVNALELEDSALYLCASSLLRGGTSGNTIYFGEGSWLTVV.

This clone was detected only a few times. The chain employs TRBV19 and TRBJ2-7, with D unclear. Deletions cut 4 bases from V and 5 bases from J, with 9 bases between. The CDR3 runs to 12 residues. The germline gives CDR1 LNHDA, CDR2 SQIVND (reference sequence). The CDR3 bases are TGTGCCAGTAGTACCCGCCGGGACGAGCAGTACTTC. Its protein product is CASSTRRDEQYF. Filled out from reference TRBV19 and TRBJ2-7, the complete variable domain reads DGGITQSPKYLFRKEGQNVTLSCEQNLNHDAMYWYRQDPGQGLRLIYYSQIVNDFQKGDIAEGYSVSREKKESFPLTVTSAQKNPTAFYLCASSTRRDEQYFGPGTRLTVT.

In regard to this clone: One junction end does not reproduce the germline sequence, and a read error may be involved. The chain has TRBV7-9 and TRBJ1-1, with D unclear. Germline CDR1 reads SEHNR; CDR2 reads FQNEAQ (reference sequence). CDR3 length equals 14 residues. CDR3 nucleotides: TGTGCCAGCAGCCTAGCAGAGAAGAGCACTGAAGCTTTCTTT. Translated, it gives CASSLAEKSTEAFF. The complete variable domain, with remaining parts taken from reference TRBV7-9 and TRBJ1-1, reads DTGVSQNPRHKITKRGQNVTFRCDPISEHNRLYWYRQTLGQGPEFLTYFQNEAQLEKSRLLSDRFSAERPKGSFSTLEIQRTEQGDSAMYLCASSLAEKSTEAFFGQGTRLTVV.

The chain carries TRBV4-1 and TRBJ2-3; 12 positions agree with TRBD1. V lost 2 bases and J lost 6; bases outside the gene matches: 9. Germline V gene sequence: CDR1 MGHRA, CDR2 YSYEKL. The length of the CDR3 is 17 residues. The CDR3 here is CASSQKGGQGAGDTQYF. The CDR3 DNA follows: TGCGCCAGCAGCCAAAAAGGGGGACAGGGGGCAGGGGATACGCAGTATTTT.

The chain is built from TRBV6-1 and TRBJ1-3; maybe TRBD1 (5 bases). This CDR3 spans 15 amino acids. Germline V gene lookup returns CDR1 MNHNS and CDR2 SASEGT. Trimming shortened V by 0 bases and J by 0 bases, and 6 bases separated the two germline ends. The CDR3 here is CASSEAGLSGNTIYF. As DNA, the CDR3 is TGTGCCAGCAGTGAAGCGGGGCTCTCTGGAAACACCATATATTTT.